The rows below give T cell receptor beta chains drawn from one sample of a study of T cell repertoires in cytomegalovirus infection. In TCRdb, the reads were re-called with MiXCR into one record per CDR3 protein. The data contain 650,000 to 900,000 distinct CDR3 sequences, just under 30% of them singletons. These receptors have no known antigen. Material: cultured CD8+ T cells from PBMCs, obtained from culture after CMV antigen stimulation. Receptor source: a human donor in good health (CMV status not recorded). Some clones in this sample may be carry-over from other donors' samples. The CDR3 runs from the conserved cysteine through the conserved F or W.

V gene	J gene	CDR3 protein
TRBV15	TRBJ2-7	CATSRDLGGNHEQYF
TRBV7-6	TRBJ1-5	CASSLDTGSEYNQPQHF
TRBV27	TRBJ2-3	CASSSGTYSTDTQYF
TRBV12-3/TRBV12-4	TRBJ1-4	CASSPLTINEKLFF
TRBV10-3	TRBJ1-1	CAIRTRSHAGAEDTEAFF
TRBV7-8	TRBJ2-3	CASSYPVGRGRADTQYF
TRBV7-2	TRBJ1-1	CASSLGRGGRNTEAFF
TRBV12-3/TRBV12-4	TRBJ2-3	CASSQTSGGRRDTQYF
TRBV20-1	TRBJ2-5	CSARGADEETQYF
TRBV7-6	TRBJ1-6	CASSPGTGGRNSPLHF
TRBV7-9	TRBJ2-1	CATREDGAYNEQFF
TRBV7-6	TRBJ1-2	CASSSPSAGLGYTF
TRBV7-6	TRBJ2-1	CASSPGGDLNEQFF
TRBV2	TRBJ1-1	CASSDRGTGGSEAFF
TRBV4-1	TRBJ2-2	CASSQEGQGKDDTGELFF
TRBV7-7	TRBJ2-2	CASSFLAGESTGELFF
TRBV2	TRBJ2-1	CARTGTGYNEQFF
TRBV5-6	TRBJ1-4	CASSLGSPVANEKLFF
TRBV6-1	TRBJ2-3	CASSVRLSTDTQYF
TRBV7-9	TRBJ2-1	CASRSVGHNEQFF
TRBV6-2/TRBV6-3	TRBJ2-6	CASSSIEQGAYGANVLTF
TRBV10-3	TRBJ2-1	CAISEQRQGLYNEQFF
TRBV6-5	TRBJ2-3	CASRPSGGLTTDTQYF
TRBV3-1	TRBJ2-2	CASSQVEVLENTGELFF
TRBV6-5	TRBJ2-5	CASSYPPGQGGETQYF
TRBV10-1	TRBJ1-4	CASSDYSGAGEKLFF
TRBV6-5	TRBJ1-1	CASSYSGEGNTEAFF
TRBV7-8	TRBJ2-5	CASSREAGGSETQYF
TRBV19	TRBJ2-2	CASRTTGGLVTGELFF
TRBV7-9	TRBJ1-1	CASSQLSGVNTEAFF
TRBV7-3	TRBJ2-2	CASSWGVTGELFF